This T cell receptor beta chain stems from a study of regulatory T cells in long-lasting Graves disease. General study results and limits: Patients with persistent disease shared 2,741 public clonotypes, outpacing the approximately 970 shared by new patients.

Time point given: newly diagnosed GD, antithyroid drugs for less than 3 months. From PBMCs, RNA was extracted and then used to make the TCR library. Library construction for TCR beta used iRepertoire HTBI primers and Arm-PCR of CDR3 regions. TCRdb redid the calling of the multiplex PCR reads with MiXCR, one entry per CDR3 protein. The sample lists a few hundred thousand distinct CDR3 sequences, about a sixth occurring once. Only a few counts were recorded for this clonotype. The antigen is not known. One end of the junction is discordant with germline, which a read error may explain. The CDR3 consists of 14 residues. Germline V gene data show CDR1 as LGHNA and CDR2 as YNFKEQ. In addition, the sample was reused for a study of T cells in Graves' hyperthyroidism and ophthalmopathy. Per that study: Researchers report that a 13 V-J model separated ophthalmopathy from stable hyperthyroidism.

The sample consisted of peripheral blood mononuclear cells (PBMCs), taken at new diagnosis, from a patient treated with antithyroid drugs. This sequence was found in a woman aged 18-29 years with Graves disease. The chain carries TRBV4-2 and TRBJ1-1; D might be TRBD1 (5 bases). The chain's CDR3 is CASNQLGDNTEAFF. In DNA, the CDR3 is TGTGCCAGCAACCAACTGGGGGACAACACTGAAGCTTTCTTT.